These 12 T cell receptor beta chains were all obtained from the same sample, sequenced in a study of PD-1 blockade in classical Hodgkin lymphoma. Time point reported: cycle 4 day 1 (C4D1), after less than 7 weeks of nivolumab. Each patient relapsed following autologous stem cell transplantation, and prior brentuximab vedotin exposure differed. Sequencing was performed with immunoSEQ multiplex PCR; in TCRdb, only in-frame clones are kept and a portion is missing. The table lists fewer than 55,000 clones, approximately 80% of them singletons. The sequences come from peripheral blood mononuclear cells (PBMCs), collected before the fourth cycle of nivolumab. Receptor source: a human donor with classical Hodgkin lymphoma.

The gene calls are TRBV28 and TRBJ1-5; D may be TRBD1 (6 bases). Germline CDR1 MDHEN, CDR2 SYDVKM. The length of the CDR3 is 15 residues. V lost 7 bases to trimming and J lost 7 bases, with 20 bases between them. CDR3 coding DNA: TGTGCCAGCACCCTGGGGGCAGGGCTTTCGCAGCCCCAGCATTTT. It encodes CASTLGAGLSQPQHF.

The V and J genes are TRBV7-3 and TRBJ2-1; TRBD2 might be the D (5 bases). CDR1 and CDR2 from the germline V gene are SGHTA and FQGTGA. This CDR3 is 16 amino acids long. The V end was cut by 4 bases, the J end by 0 bases, with 13 bases between. The CDR3 sequence: CASSSGRRSSYNEQFF. CDR3 in DNA: TGTGCCAGCAGCTCCGGACGGAGGAGCTCCTACAATGAGCAGTTCTTC.

This clone was observed a few times. This chain connects TRBV30 to TRBJ1-1; weak D call: TRBD1 (6 bases). Germline V CDR1 and CDR2: GTSNPN, SVGIG (reference sequence). Between the trimmed V and J ends, which lost 4 bases and 1 base, there was a span of 10 bases. This CDR3 region has 13 residues. The CDR3 region has the DNA TGTGCCTGGACCCCGGACAGGAACACTGAAGCTTTCTTT. Its translation is CAWTPDRNTEAFF.

CDR3 in DNA: TGTGCCAGCAGCTTAACTGTGGCAAGAAGCCCGAACACCGGGGAGCTGTTTTTT. It translates to CASSLTVARSPNTGELFF. The chain joins TRBV7-3 to TRBJ2-2, with D hard to call. Deletions cut 0 bases from V and 0 bases from J, with 14 bases between. The CDR3 loop spans 18 amino acids. CDR1 and CDR2 from the germline V gene are SGHTA and FQGTGA.

The chain carries TRBV5-6 and TRBJ2-7; a possible D gene is TRBD1 (5 bases). The CDR3 is 13 residues long. Germline V gene lookup returns CDR1 SGHDT and CDR2 YYEEEE. The ends were cut back, 1 base at V and 2 bases at J, with 7 bases in the middle. This CDR3 is CASSLRTPYEQYF. CDR3 sequence (DNA): TGTGCCAGCAGCTTGCGGACACCCTACGAGCAGTACTTC.

This clone was seen once. This chain links TRBV29-1 with TRBJ1-1; possibly TRBD1 for D (5 bases). In germline, CDR1 is SQVTM, CDR2 ANQGSEA. The V gene lost 7 bases and the J gene lost 1 base, with 10 bases spanning the gap. The CDR3 is 12 residues long. The CDR3 nucleotides are TGCAGCGGCGGGGGGGGGAACACTGAAGCTTTCTTT. It encodes CSGGGGNTEAFF.

The rearrangement uses TRBV19 and TRBJ2-2; 7 bases are shared with TRBD2. The CDR3 runs 14 residues. Trimming removed 7 bases from V and 6 bases from J; junction bases left unmatched: 8. Germline lookup yields CDR1 LNHDA and CDR2 SQIVND (reference sequence). In DNA form, the CDR3 reads TGTGCCAGTATGGCGGGAGTGGTCTCCGGGGAGCTGTTTTTT. This codes for CASMAGVVSGELFF.

The chain combines TRBV5-6 with TRBJ1-6, with D possibly being TRBD1 (6 bases). This CDR3 spans 15 amino acids. The V and J ends lost 4 bases and 8 bases respectively, with 16 bases between them. CDR1 is SGHDT and CDR2 is YYEEEE in the germline V gene. CDR3 DNA: TGTGCCAGCAGCCCACCGAAGGGGGGCGATTCACCCCTCCACTTT. The encoded protein is CASSPPKGGDSPLHF.

The chain joins TRBV11-3 to TRBJ2-5; D is perhaps TRBD1 (5 bases). This CDR3 spans 14 amino acids. CDR1 and CDR2 from the germline V gene are SGHNT and YENEEA. Trimming shortened V by 0 bases and J by 5 bases, and 10 bases separated the two germline ends. The CDR3 loop is CASSLDAGSETQYF. CDR3 DNA sequence: TGTGCCAGCAGCTTAGATGCAGGGTCCGAGACCCAGTACTTC.

This clone was seen once. The CDR3 DNA follows: TGTGCCAGCAGTTACTCGATGGAGACAGGGTTAAACGAGCAGTACTTC. This sequence encodes CASSYSMETGLNEQYF. The V call is TRBV6-5, the J call TRBJ2-7, with 7 bases matching TRBD1. The CDR3 totals 16 residues. Germline loops: CDR1 MNHEY, CDR2 SVGAGI. V lost 0 bases and J lost 5; bases outside the gene matches: 10.

The chain combines TRBV11-2 with TRBJ2-7, with 7 bases lining up with TRBD1. The CDR3 extends over 14 amino acids. Trimming removed 3 bases from V and 10 bases from J; junction bases left unmatched: 12. In germline, CDR1 is SGHAT, CDR2 FQNNGV. The CDR3 bases are TGTGCCAGCAGCTTTTCCGGACAGGTATCTGGCCAGTACTTC. It translates to CASSFSGQVSGQYF.

This clone was found a few times. V usage is TRBV19 and J usage is TRBJ2-1; TRBD1 is a possible D gene (8 bases). CDR1 is LNHDA, CDR2 SQIVND, per germline (reference sequence). The ends were cut back, 3 bases at V and 7 bases at J, with 19 bases in the middle. The CDR3 spans 16 residues. The CDR3 region has the DNA TGTGCCAGTAGTATCAGGACAGGGAGGGTAGAGAATGAGCAGTTCTTC. It codes for CASSIRTGRVENEQFF.